The rows below give T cell receptor beta chains drawn from one sample of a study of lymphopenia after photon versus proton radiotherapy. Data came from immunoSEQ multiplex PCR; TCRdb stores just in-frame clones and leaves some out. The data contain 45,000 to 65,000 clones, about 92% of them singletons. The sequencing here drew on peripheral blood, taken from a patient treated with photon-based radiotherapy. The receptors come from a woman aged 40 to 50 with cholangiocarcinoma. CDR3s include the opening cysteine and the closing phenylalanine or tryptophan. A D gene is named only where the DNA matches it firmly. Where a row states a size, it is once, few, many or the class of an expanded clone; other rows omit it.

clone_size	d_call	v_call	j_call	cdr3_nt	cdr3_aa
NA	TRBD1	TRBV7-9	TRBJ1-1	TGTGCCAGCAGTCCGCCGACAGGGACAAGGACTGAAGCTTTCTTT	CASSPPTGTRTEAFF
NA	NA	TRBV30	TRBJ2-6	TGTGCCTGGACTAAGCCTTTAGGCTCTGGGGCCAACGTCCTGACTTTC	CAWTKPLGSGANVLTF
NA	NA	TRBV5-1	TRBJ2-1	TGCGCCAGCAGCTCGTGGGGAGAGGGGCACCTGCCGCTCTTC	CASSSWGEGHLPLF
NA	NA	TRBV5-4	TRBJ2-5	TGTGCCAGCAGGCAGGGAGAGACCCAGTACTTC	CASRQGETQYF
NA	TRBD1	TRBV6-1	TRBJ1-2	TGTGCCGGAACCCGGACAGGGAACTATGGCTACACCTTC	CAGTRTGNYGYTF
NA	NA	TRBV5-1	TRBJ2-3	TGCGCCAGCTCAGGGCAGGGATGGGATACGCAGTATTTT	CASSGQGWDTQYF
NA	NA	TRBV15	TRBJ2-2	TGTGCCACCAGCAGAGATTTACATAACACCGGGGAGCTGTTTTTT	CATSRDLHNTGELFF
NA	NA	TRBV19	TRBJ2-2	TGTGCCAGTAACAGGCTCGGGATTGGGGAGCTGTTTTTT	CASNRLGIGELFF
NA	NA	TRBV5-1	TRBJ2-1	TGCGCCAGCAGCTTGGATCCCGTGGGTGGGGAGCAGTTCTTC	CASSLDPVGGEQFF
NA	NA	TRBV29-1	TRBJ1-2	TGCAGCGTTGACGGGCCGGGATTGGGTGGCTACACCTTC	CSVDGPGLGGYTF
NA	TRBD1	TRBV4-3	TRBJ2-7	TGCGCCAGCAGCCCTCGACAGGGGGCTTACGAGCAGTACTTC	CASSPRQGAYEQYF
NA	NA	TRBV6-5	TRBJ2-2	TGTGCCACCGATCGGGGGACCGGGGAGCTGTTTTTT	CATDRGTGELFF
NA	NA	TRBV10-2	TRBJ2-1	TGCGCCAGCAGTGAGGGAGGGGAAGTCTACAATGAGCAGTTCTTC	CASSEGGEVYNEQFF
NA	NA	TRBV5-6	TRBJ2-3	TGTGCCAGCAGCTCCGGACAGAGCACAGATACGCAGTATTTT	CASSSGQSTDTQYF
NA	TRBD1	TRBV5-1	TRBJ2-3	TGCGCCAGCAGCACCGGACAGGGAACATACACAGATACGCAGTATTTT	CASSTGQGTYTDTQYF
NA	NA	TRBV10-3	TRBJ1-2	TGTGCCATCAGTGAGCGGGTAGGCTACACCTTC	CAISERVGYTF
NA	TRBD1	TRBV5-4	TRBJ1-2	TGTGCCAGCAGCTTCGGTGGGCAGGGGGGGAACTATGGCTACACCTTC	CASSFGGQGGNYGYTF
NA	TRBD2	TRBV5-1	TRBJ2-5	TGCGCCAGCAGCTCAGGACTAGCCCAAGAGACCCAGTACTTC	CASSSGLAQETQYF
NA	TRBD1	TRBV19	TRBJ2-1	TGTGCCAGTCAACAGGGGGACATTCGTCTCAATGAGCAGTTCTTC	CASQQGDIRLNEQFF
NA	NA	TRBV7-9	TRBJ2-3	TGTGCCAGCAGCTCCGGACCAATTGGCACAGATACGCAGTATTTT	CASSSGPIGTDTQYF
NA	TRBD1	TRBV6-1	TRBJ1-6	TGTGCCAGCAGGGGGACAGGTAATTCACCCCTCCACTTT	CASRGTGNSPLHF
once	TRBD1	TRBV10-2	TRBJ1-3	TGCGCCAGCAGCAGGGACCGGGACAGGGGGTTTGAGGCTGGAAACACCATATATTTT	CASSRDRDRGFEAGNTIYF
NA	NA	TRBV9	TRBJ1-2	TGTGCCAGCGGGGCAGGGCGAGGAGGCTACACCTTC	CASGAGRGGYTF
few	NA	TRBV4-1	TRBJ1-2	TGCGCCAGCAGCCCAACCCGCGACTATGGCTACACCTTC	CASSPTRDYGYTF
NA	NA	TRBV11-2	TRBJ1-2	TGTGCCAGCAGCTTGGGTCCGGCTTCCTATGGCTACACCTTC	CASSLGPASYGYTF
NA	NA	TRBV14	TRBJ1-1	TGTGCCAGCAGCCAAGCTCTCGGGGGCGCTGAAGCTTTCTTT	CASSQALGGAEAFF
NA	TRBD1	TRBV4-3	TRBJ2-1	TGCGCCAGCAGCCACGGACGGACAGGGGTCTACAATGAGCAGTTCTTC	CASSHGRTGVYNEQFF
NA	TRBD2	TRBV5-6	TRBJ2-3	TGTGCCAGCAGCCCCCCCGGGACTAGCCTGACAGATACGCAGTATTTT	CASSPPGTSLTDTQYF
NA	TRBD1	TRBV29-1	TRBJ1-1	TGCAGCACCGGGACAGGGAACACTGAAGCTTTCTTT	CSTGTGNTEAFF
NA	NA	TRBV6-6	TRBJ1-1	TGTGCCAGCCACGTTGAAATGCGGGCGGGGAACACTGAAGCTTTCTTT	CASHVEMRAGNTEAFF
NA	NA	TRBV19	TRBJ2-7	TGTGCCAGTAGTATAGTAGGCAACACCTACGAGCAGTACTTC	CASSIVGNTYEQYF
NA	TRBD1	TRBV19	TRBJ1-6	TGTGCCAGTAGTTCTCCAGGGGGCAATTCACCCCTCCACTTT	CASSSPGGNSPLHF
NA	NA	TRBV18	TRBJ1-1	TGTGCCAGCTCACCATGGGTCAGAGACCGAGGCACTGAAGCTTTCTTT	CASSPWVRDRGTEAFF
NA	NA	TRBV6-5	TRBJ2-7	TGTGCCAGCAGTTACTCTAGGCAGTTCGGCGAGCAGTACTTC	CASSYSRQFGEQYF
once	TRBD1	TRBV6-1	TRBJ1-6	TGTGCCAGCAAAAGGGACAGTTTTTTATCACCCCTCCACTTT	CASKRDSFLSPLHF
NA	NA	TRBV15	TRBJ1-1	TGTGCCACCAGCTCCCGCCAGGGGATGAACACTGAAGCTTTCTTT	CATSSRQGMNTEAFF
few	NA	TRBV2	TRBJ1-5	TGTGCCAGCAGTGAAGCGTTACAGGGCAATCAGCCCCAGCATTTT	CASSEALQGNQPQHF
NA	NA	TRBV28	TRBJ2-3	TGTGCCAGCAGTTTATCCCACTCCGATACGCAGTATTTT	CASSLSHSDTQYF
NA	TRBD2	TRBV6-5	TRBJ2-7	TGTGCCAGCAGTTATACTAGCGGTACCTACGAGCAGTACTTC	CASSYTSGTYEQYF
NA	TRBD1	TRBV11-2	TRBJ1-1	TGTGCCAGCAGCTCATATGGACAGGGTACTGAAGCTTTCTTT	CASSSYGQGTEAFF
NA	TRBD2	TRBV30	TRBJ2-3	TGTGCCTGGAGCGAAGGGACTACGAGCACAGATACGCAGTATTTT	CAWSEGTTSTDTQYF
NA	NA	TRBV19	TRBJ1-4	TGTGCCAGTAGTATGGGGAGGACAGTCGAAAAACTGTTTTTT	CASSMGRTVEKLFF
NA	NA	TRBV2	TRBJ2-1	TGTGCCGGTGGGCAGAAACAAGTCTTC	CAGGQKQVF
NA	NA	TRBV28	TRBJ1-1	TGTGCCAGCAGTTTTGGGCCAGGGAAAGCTTTCTTT	CASSFGPGKAFF
NA	TRBD1	TRBV2	TRBJ1-3	TGTGCCAGCAGTAAACAGGGGGCGATCGACGGAAACACCATATATTTT	CASSKQGAIDGNTIYF
NA	TRBD2	TRBV28	TRBJ2-1	TGTGCCAGCAGTTTATGGGGCGGCGCTAGCGGACCCTACAATGAGCAGTTCTTC	CASSLWGGASGPYNEQFF
NA	TRBD2	TRBV18	TRBJ2-1	TGTGCCAGCTCATTAGAAGCGGGGGTTCTTACATATGAGCAGTTCTTC	CASSLEAGVLTYEQFF
NA	NA	TRBV2	TRBJ1-1	TGTGCCAGCAGTGTGTTCTCTGAAGCTTTCTTT	CASSVFSEAFF
NA	NA	TRBV9	TRBJ2-4	TGTGCCAGCAGCCGGGACTTGGCAAACATTCAGTACTTC	CASSRDLANIQYF
NA	TRBD1	TRBV28	TRBJ1-1	TGTGCCAGCAGCCTGACAGGGGGGATAGCTTTCTTT	CASSLTGGIAFF
NA	TRBD2	TRBV6-6	TRBJ2-7	TGTGCCAGCAGTCCCCTAGCGGGAGTAGCTAGCGAGCAGTACTTC	CASSPLAGVASEQYF
NA	NA	TRBV19	TRBJ1-5	TGTGCCAGTAGTATAGCAACAGGGAGGTTAAGCAATCAGCCCCAGCATTTT	CASSIATGRLSNQPQHF
once	NA	TRBV7-2	TRBJ1-3	TGTGCCAGCAGCCGGGACTCAAGCTCTGGAAACACCATATATTTT	CASSRDSSSGNTIYF
few	NA	TRBV9	TRBJ1-2	TGTGCCAGCATGGGAGAGTTATATGGCTACACCTTC	CASMGELYGYTF
NA	NA	TRBV9	TRBJ1-1	TGTGCCAGCAGCCGGGGAGAGGGGAACACTGAAGCTTTCTTT	CASSRGEGNTEAFF
NA	TRBD2	TRBV5-1	TRBJ2-5	TGCGCCAGCAGCTCATTAGCGGGGGTAGGTGAGACCCAGTACTTC	CASSSLAGVGETQYF
once	NA	TRBV11-2	TRBJ1-1	TGTGCCAGCAGCCTCATCGGGACGACTGAAGCTTTCTTT	CASSLIGTTEAFF
NA	NA	TRBV5-5	TRBJ1-3	TGTGCCAGCAGCCCCTTTCTAACAATCTCTGGAAACACCATATATTTT	CASSPFLTISGNTIYF
NA	NA	TRBV19	TRBJ1-4	TGTGCCAGTTCAGGGGAGGGAGCAACTAATGAAAAACTGTTTTTT	CASSGEGATNEKLFF
NA	NA	TRBV2	TRBJ2-3	TGTGCCAGCAGTCCCAACTTCCCCAACCCTAGCACAGATACGCAGTATTTT	CASSPNFPNPSTDTQYF